Relative to its sample, the clone carrying this T cell receptor beta chain is medium-sized. As an off-target read in a library built for alpha chains, this beta chain has a frequency of little significance. Time point indicated: blood at routine non-recurrence follow-up after resection. Whole RNA, isolated from tumor, nontumor lung or frozen PBMC, was sequenced without prior sorting. TCRdb reprocessed the 5' RACE reads with MiXCR, giving one entry per CDR3 protein. Of about 2,400 distinct CDR3 sequences listed, 25% to 30% are singletons. This sample is part of a study of spatial heterogeneity in lung cancer. Study context: Donation came from 70 or so patients with untreated early-stage non-small cell lung cancer.

Germline CDR1 is MNHEY and CDR2 is SVGEGT. Trimming removed 2 bases from V and 7 bases from J, with 12 bases in between. This CDR3 spans 14 amino acids. Sequencing used PBMCs, obtained at follow-up. This rearrangement joins TRBV6-2 or TRBV6-3 to TRBJ2-1; TRBD2 might be the D (5 bases). The origin of this receptor is a male donor with early-stage non-small cell lung cancer. The CDR3 coding sequence is TGTGCCAGCAGTTACACGAACTCGGGGAATGAGCAGTTCTTC. Translating it yields CASSYTNSGNEQFF.